The 28 T cell receptor beta chains given below trace back to one sample, sequenced in a study of graft-versus-host responses after intestinal transplantation. Measured with immunoSEQ multiplex PCR; TCRdb has only the in-frame clones, and not every one. The sample lists 25,000 to 30,000 clones, just under 95% occurring once. The source material was PBMCs, sampled 66 days after intestinal transplant. These receptors came from a human patient who received an intestinal transplant, so some T cells may come from the graft donor.

The chain links TRBV19 to TRBJ1-1, with D maybe TRBD1 (5 bases). The CDR3 sequence is 13 residues long. The germline V gene has CDR1 LNHDA and CDR2 SQIVND (reference sequence). V was shortened by 5 bases and J by 1 base, with 8 bases between the two germline ends. CDR3 DNA sequence: TGTGCCAGTAGTTGGGGGGGGAACACTGAAGCTTTCTTT. Encoded protein: CASSWGGNTEAFF.

This chain uses TRBV6-5 with TRBJ1-6; 7 positions match TRBD1. V shed 2 bases, J shed 10 bases, and the junction held 5 bases outside the gene matches. CDR1 and CDR2 from the germline V gene are MNHEY and SVGAGI. CDR3 length: 14 amino acids. This CDR3 reads CASSYRTGRSPLHF. The CDR3 DNA reads as TGTGCCAGCAGTTACCGGACAGGCCGATCACCCCTCCACTTT.

Here the CDR3 DNA reads TGTGCCATCAGTGGTGACATCTCCTACGAGCAGTACTTC. The encoded protein is CAISGDISYEQYF. The V gene is TRBV10-3, the J gene TRBJ2-7; no firm D call. Trimming removed 4 bases at V and 0 bases at J, with 7 bases between. CDR1 is ENHRY, CDR2 SYGVKD, per germline. The length of the CDR3 is 13 residues.

The chain joins TRBV27 to TRBJ2-7; D call uncertain. The CDR3 covers 13 residues. The germline CDR1 and CDR2 sequences are MNHEY and SMNVEV (reference sequence). V dropped 1 base and J dropped 2 bases, with 6 bases sitting between them. Written as DNA, the CDR3 is TGTGCCAGCAGTTTATACGAGGCCTACGAGCAGTACTTC. Amino acids: CASSLYEAYEQYF.

J is TRBJ1-1 and V is TRBV20-1, with TRBD1 as a possible D gene (6 bases). The V gene lost 5 bases and the J gene lost 4 bases, with 8 bases spanning the gap. The CDR3 length is 11 residues. CDR1 and CDR2 from the germline V gene are DFQATT and SNEGSKA (reference sequence). CDR3 bases: TGCAGTGCTCACAGGGCCACTGAAGCTTTCTTT. As protein: CSAHRATEAFF.

The chain combines TRBV6-6 with TRBJ1-3; D remains ambiguous. V lost 0 bases and J lost 4, with 10 bases in between. The CDR3 is made up of 15 amino acids. Germline V CDR1 and CDR2: MNHNY, SVGAGI (reference sequence). CDR3 DNA: TGTGCCAGCAGTTACTCTCTGGTGGCAGGAAACACCATATATTTT. It encodes CASSYSLVAGNTIYF.

The V and J genes are TRBV28 and TRBJ1-2; 8 bases map to TRBD1. The CDR3 covers 16 residues. V lost 5 bases, J lost 1 base, and 9 bases stayed unmatched. CDR1 is MDHEN, CDR2 SYDVKM, per germline. Written as DNA, the CDR3 is TGTGCCAGCAGTACTCTGGGGACAGGCTTTAACTATGGCTACACCTTC. Protein product: CASSTLGTGFNYGYTF.

The chain joins TRBV19 to TRBJ1-5, with a possible D match to TRBD1 (5 bases). The length of the CDR3 is 14 residues. Trimming left V 4 bases short and J 7 bases short, with 14 bases between. Germline V gives CDR1 LNHDA, CDR2 SQIVND (reference sequence). CDR3 DNA sequence: TGTGCCAGTAGTACCGGGGCCTCGGGGCAGCCCCAGCATTTT. This gives the protein CASSTGASGQPQHF.

This rearrangement joins TRBV27 to TRBJ2-7, with a possible D match to TRBD2 (7 bases). Germline lookup yields CDR1 MNHEY and CDR2 SMNVEV (reference sequence). The V end was cut by 2 bases, the J end by 1 base, with 12 bases between. The CDR3 extends over 15 amino acids. CDR3 protein: CASSLGGGASYEQYF. The CDR3 DNA reads TGTGCCAGCAGTTTAGGGGGGGGCGCTTCCTACGAGCAGTACTTC.

The chain is built from TRBV19 and TRBJ1-1; D may be TRBD1 (5 bases). The germline CDR1 and CDR2 sequences are LNHDA and SQIVND (reference sequence). The CDR3 has 15 amino acids. V was cut by 5 bases and J by 4 bases, with 17 bases left in between. DNA for the CDR3: TGTGCCAGTAGTCCTGCCGGGGCCGCTAGCACTGAAGCTTTCTTT. Its translation is CASSPAGAASTEAFF.

This chain uses TRBV7-9 with TRBJ1-4; tentatively, D is TRBD1 (5 bases). CDR1 and CDR2 (germline): SEHNR, FQNEAQ (reference sequence). This CDR3 spans 18 amino acids. Trimming left V 2 bases short and J 7 bases short, with 23 bases between. Written as DNA, the CDR3 is TGTGCCAGCAGCTTATGGGCAGGGTCGGGTCCTGGTTTTGAAAAACTGTTTTTT. This translates into CASSLWAGSGPGFEKLFF.

This clone appeared once. The V gene is TRBV21-1, the J gene TRBJ1-4. TRBV21-1 is annotated as a pseudogene. CDR3 length: 13 residues. CDR3 protein: CAFRGVVGEKLFF. In DNA form, the CDR3 reads TGTGCCTTCCGGGGGGTGGTGGGTGAAAAACTGTTTTTT.

The rearrangement joins TRBV5-4 to TRBJ2-5, with D maybe TRBD2 (6 bases). The CDR3 sequence is 15 residues long. Germline V CDR1 and CDR2: SGHNT, YYREEE (reference sequence). The V end was cut by 4 bases, the J end by 4 bases, with 17 bases between. The CDR3: CASSLPGGSGETQYF. CDR3 DNA sequence: TGTGCCAGCAGCCTCCCCGGGGGATCAGGAGAGACCCAGTACTTC.

The J gene is TRBJ1-5, the V gene TRBV27, with D maybe TRBD1 (5 bases). The ends were cut back, 6 bases at V and 0 bases at J, with 9 bases in the middle. Germline CDR1 MNHEY, CDR2 SMNVEV (reference sequence). This CDR3 is built from 14 residues. The CDR3 loop reads CASRPGHSNQPQHF. The CDR3, as DNA: TGTGCCAGCAGACCAGGACATAGCAATCAGCCCCAGCATTTT.

This rearrangement joins TRBV29-1 to TRBJ1-3; D is unclear. V dropped 4 bases and J dropped 3 bases, with 7 bases sitting between them. Germline loops: CDR1 SQVTM, CDR2 ANQGSEA. The CDR3 contains 12 residues. The CDR3 loop reads CSVVSFGNTIYF. For the CDR3, the DNA is TGCAGCGTTGTTTCCTTTGGAAACACCATATATTTT.

The chain links TRBV2 to TRBJ2-5; D might be TRBD2 (5 bases). Per the germline V gene, CDR1 is SNHLY and CDR2 is FYNNEI. With 8 bases removed from V and 10 bases from J, the gap between germline ends came to 20 bases. This CDR3 region has 13 residues. The CDR3 nucleotides are TGTGCCAGCCGTAGGTTTGGGCAAGGAGGCCAGTACTTC. This encodes CASRRFGQGGQYF.

The chain carries TRBV13 and TRBJ2-5, with D perhaps TRBD1 (6 bases). V lost 4 bases and J lost 2, with 11 bases in between. This CDR3 contains 14 residues. Germline assignment: CDR1 PRHDT and CDR2 FYEKMQ (reference sequence). The CDR3: CASSSTGKQETQYF. The CDR3, as DNA: TGTGCCAGCAGCTCGACAGGCAAACAAGAGACCCAGTACTTC.

This rearrangement joins TRBV7-6 to TRBJ2-1; weak D call: TRBD2 (7 bases). In germline, CDR1 is SGHVS, CDR2 FNYEAQ. CDR3 length equals 15 residues. The ends were cut back, 1 base at V and 8 bases at J, with 15 bases in the middle. CDR3 sequence (DNA): TGTGCCAGCAGCTTAGAAGTGGGGGGGCCCCATGAGCAGTTCTTC. It translates to CASSLEVGGPHEQFF.

The chain employs TRBV28 and TRBJ2-1, with 8 bases matching TRBD2. Germline V CDR1 and CDR2: MDHEN, SYDVKM. The CDR3 is 16 amino acids. The trim removed 0 bases at V and 6 bases at J, leaving 7 bases unmatched. In DNA, the CDR3 is TGTGCCAGCAGTTTATGGGGGACTAGGCTCTTCAATGAGCAGTTCTTC. Translating gives CASSLWGTRLFNEQFF. The full variable domain, its missing parts supplied by reference TRBV28 and TRBJ2-1, is DVKVTQSSRYLVKRTGEKVFLECVQDMDHENMFWYRQDPGLGLRLIYFSYDVKMKEKGDIPEGYSVSREKKERFSLILESASTNQTSMYLCASSLWGTRLFNEQFFGPGTRLTVL.

This chain uses TRBV28 with TRBJ2-1; 10 bases match TRBD2. V shed 4 bases and J 8 bases; nucleotides not matched to a gene: 23. CDR1 and CDR2 (germline): MDHEN, SYDVKM. The CDR3 extends over 20 amino acids. The CDR3 DNA sequence: TGTGCCAGCAGTTATGTACCCCGACCAGCCCTAGCGGGAGTTCCCCATGAGCAGTTCTTC. This codes for CASSYVPRPALAGVPHEQFF.

The CDR3 nucleotides read TGTGCCAGTAGTTCAGGCCCCACAGGGGACTATGGCTACACCTTC. It is translated as CASSSGPTGDYGYTF. The chain combines TRBV19 with TRBJ1-2, with 7 positions matching TRBD1. The trim removed 5 bases at V and 3 bases at J, leaving 9 bases unmatched. The CDR3 contains 15 residues. CDR1 is LNHDA and CDR2 is SQIVND in the germline V gene (reference sequence).

The genes are TRBV6-5 and TRBJ1-1; D is ambiguous. Germline V CDR1 and CDR2: MNHEY, SVGAGI. Trimming took off 2 bases at V and 4 bases at J, with 8 bases between the two ends. The CDR3 contains 13 residues. This CDR3 reads CASSYGRTTEAFF. In DNA, the CDR3 is TGTGCCAGCAGTTACGGCAGGACCACTGAAGCTTTCTTT.

This clone is a singleton in its sample. The chain combines TRBV4-1 with TRBJ2-2, with 15 bases fitting TRBD2. Germline loops: CDR1 MGHRA, CDR2 YSYEKL. The CDR3 length is 18 residues. The V gene end was trimmed by 3 bases and the J gene end by 6 bases; junction bases not matched to a gene: 8. CDR3 in DNA: TGCGCCAGCAGCCATCTCAGGACTAGCGGGGGGGCGGCCGGGGAGCTGTTTTTT. Translated, it gives CASSHLRTSGGAAGELFF.

The chain carries TRBV27 and TRBJ2-7; TRBD1 matches at 7 bases. The V segment lost 5 bases and the J segment 2 bases; nucleotides outside the gene matches: 3. From germline, CDR1 is MNHEY and CDR2 SMNVEV (reference sequence). The CDR3 has 13 residues. CDR3 coding DNA: TGTGCCAGCAGTCTAACAGGGGCCTACGAGCAGTACTTC. Its translation is CASSLTGAYEQYF.

The chain joins TRBV27 to TRBJ2-1; D might be TRBD1 or TRBD2, each matching 5 bases. Germline-derived CDR1 and CDR2 are MNHEY and SMNVEV (reference sequence). This CDR3 region has 15 residues. The V end lost 0 bases, the J end lost 3 bases, and 9 bases lay between the germline ends. For the CDR3, the DNA is TGTGCCAGCAGTTTATCGTGGGGGATCTACAATGAGCAGTTCTTC. Translation gives CASSLSWGIYNEQFF.

J is TRBJ1-2 and V is TRBV2; 8 bases fit TRBD1. The V segment lost 3 bases and the J segment 1 base; nucleotides outside the gene matches: 7. The length of the CDR3 is 16 residues. The germline V gene has CDR1 SNHLY and CDR2 FYNNEI. The CDR3 loop is CASSDPDRGLNYGYTF. The CDR3 DNA reads TGTGCCAGCAGTGATCCCGACAGGGGTCTTAACTATGGCTACACCTTC.

The V gene is TRBV7-9, the J gene TRBJ2-1, with no clear D. V was cut by 0 bases and J by 6 bases, with 15 bases left in between. Germline CDR1 reads SEHNR; CDR2 reads FQNEAQ (reference sequence). There are 16 residues in the CDR3. CDR3 sequence reads: CASSLAETTAVNEQFF. Written as DNA, the CDR3 is TGTGCCAGCAGCTTAGCCGAGACCACCGCGGTCAATGAGCAGTTCTTC.

J is TRBJ1-2 and V is TRBV5-6; D is unclear. The germline CDR1 and CDR2 sequences are SGHDT and YYEEEE. There are 14 residues in the CDR3. The V gene lost 4 bases and the J gene lost 2 bases, with 12 bases spanning the gap. CDR3 amino acids: CASSRWTANYGYTF. CDR3 in DNA: TGTGCCAGCAGCCGATGGACGGCGAACTATGGCTACACCTTC.